This TCR beta chain was retrieved from a study of graft-versus-host responses after intestinal transplantation. About the study: Each of the recipients got a multivisceral, liver-intestinal, or isolated intestinal transplant. After anti-thymocyte globulin induction, recipients took tacrolimus and steroids for 2 to 3 years.

Generated by immunoSEQ multiplex PCR, the TCRdb table keeps only in-frame clones and is missing some. The table lists under 8,000 clones, roughly 80% of them singletons. Tissue from the graft was processed to free its intraepithelial and lamina propria lymphocytes. Study-wide results and caveats: Recipient bone marrow held GvH clones, some seen earlier in ileum or blood. GvH clone levels peaked in circulation, and this peak was associated with early post-transplant HvG declines.

As to this clone: As yet, its antigen is unknown.

This CDR3 region has 19 residues. CDR1 and CDR2 from the germline V gene are MRHNA and SNTAGT. J gave up 0 bases and V 10 bases, and 22 bases lay outside the gene matches. The receptor was isolated from a human patient who received an intestinal transplant, so some T cells may come from the graft donor. This specimen was ileum tissue, taken approximately 230 days after intestinal transplant. The chain employs TRBV6-4 and TRBJ1-1; 8 bases agree with TRBD1. The CDR3 protein is CANALATNPTGVMNTEAFF. In DNA form, the CDR3 reads TGTGCCAACGCGCTGGCAACAAACCCGACAGGGGTCATGAACACTGAAGCTTTCTTT.